This T cell receptor beta chain was sequenced in a study of T cells expressing NK-cell markers. Germline CDR1 LGHNA, CDR2 YNFKEQ. This CDR3 comprises 20 residues. Reanalyzing the 5' RACE reads, TCRdb keeps one entry per CDR3 protein, without DNA. The sample includes 300,000 to 450,000 distinct CDR3 sequences. The sequence came from a man aged 18 to 69 in good health. Sequences were obtained from blood T cells: a sorted CD56 or NKG2C T cell subset, CD4+ or CD8+ T cells, or bulk PBMC T cells (not recorded which). The gene calls are TRBV4-2 and TRBJ2-1; the D call of TRBD2 rests on TCRdb alone, since no DNA is present to check it. CDR3 loop: CASSQPRLAGVLSSYNEQFF.